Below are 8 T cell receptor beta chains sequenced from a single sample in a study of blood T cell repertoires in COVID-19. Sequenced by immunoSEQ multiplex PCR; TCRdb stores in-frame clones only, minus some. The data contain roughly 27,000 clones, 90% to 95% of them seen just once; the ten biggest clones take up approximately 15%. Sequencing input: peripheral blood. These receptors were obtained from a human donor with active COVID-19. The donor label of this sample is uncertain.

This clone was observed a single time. CDR3 loop: CASSYPTSGGPGSYNEQFF. The CDR3 DNA is TGTGCCAGCAGTTACCCGACTAGCGGGGGGCCTGGCTCCTACAATGAGCAGTTCTTC. This chain connects TRBV6-2 or TRBV6-3 to TRBJ2-1; 13 nucleotides agree with TRBD2. This CDR3 contains 19 residues. The germline V gene has CDR1 MNHEY and CDR2 SVGEGT. V was clipped by 2 bases and J by 0 bases; unmatched bases: 7.

The CDR3 sequence: CASTVGGQGTNEKLFF. The CDR3 nucleotides are TGTGCCAGCACCGTAGGGGGACAGGGTACTAATGAAAAACTGTTTTTT. The chain combines TRBV27 with TRBJ1-4, with TRBD1 matching over 9 bases. V lost 7 bases, J lost 2 bases, and 8 bases stayed unmatched. Germline V gene sequence: CDR1 MNHEY, CDR2 SMNVEV (reference sequence). CDR3 length equals 16 residues.

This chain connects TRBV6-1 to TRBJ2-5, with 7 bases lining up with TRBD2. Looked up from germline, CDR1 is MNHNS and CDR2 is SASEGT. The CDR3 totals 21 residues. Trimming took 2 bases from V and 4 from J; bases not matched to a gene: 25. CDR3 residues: CASSEPSLLVVVGLVVETQYF. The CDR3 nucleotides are TGTGCCAGCAGTGAACCTTCCTTGCTCGTCGTTGTCGGACTAGTTGTAGAGACCCAGTACTTC.

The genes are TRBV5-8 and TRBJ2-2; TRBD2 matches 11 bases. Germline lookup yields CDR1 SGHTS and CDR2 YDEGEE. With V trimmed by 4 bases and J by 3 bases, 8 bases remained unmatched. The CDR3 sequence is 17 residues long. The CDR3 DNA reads TGTGCCAGCAGCGCCACCGGGACTAGCGGTTACACCGGGGAGCTGTTTTTT. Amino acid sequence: CASSATGTSGYTGELFF.

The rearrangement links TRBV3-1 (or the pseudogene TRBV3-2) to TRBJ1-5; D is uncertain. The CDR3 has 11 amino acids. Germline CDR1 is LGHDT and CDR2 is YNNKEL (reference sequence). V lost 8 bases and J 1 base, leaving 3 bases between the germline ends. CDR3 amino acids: CASVSNQPQHF. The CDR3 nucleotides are TGTGCCAGCGTAAGCAATCAGCCCCAGCATTTT.

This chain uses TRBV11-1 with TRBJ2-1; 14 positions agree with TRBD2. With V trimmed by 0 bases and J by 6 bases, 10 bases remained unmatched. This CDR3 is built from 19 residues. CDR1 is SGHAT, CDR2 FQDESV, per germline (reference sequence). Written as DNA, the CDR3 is TGTGCCAGCAGCTTAGCGCGCCCGGGACTAGCGGGAGCGAGCAATGAGCAGTTCTTC. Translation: CASSLARPGLAGASNEQFF.

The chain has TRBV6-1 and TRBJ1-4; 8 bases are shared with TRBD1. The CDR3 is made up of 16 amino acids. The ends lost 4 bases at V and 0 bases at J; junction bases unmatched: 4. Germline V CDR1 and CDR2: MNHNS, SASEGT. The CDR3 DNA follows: TGTGCCAGCAGTGCCAGGGGGCGGGCAACTAATGAAAAACTGTTTTTT. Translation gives CASSARGRATNEKLFF.

The CDR3 sequence: CASSDHGRLTPLHF. Here the CDR3 DNA reads TGTGCCAGCAGTGATCATGGCCGCCTGACACCCCTCCACTTT. The rearrangement links TRBV2 to TRBJ1-6; D not certain. Trimming removed 3 bases from V and 11 bases from J, with 14 bases in between. The CDR3 length is 14 residues. CDR1 SNHLY and CDR2 FYNNEI come from the germline V gene.